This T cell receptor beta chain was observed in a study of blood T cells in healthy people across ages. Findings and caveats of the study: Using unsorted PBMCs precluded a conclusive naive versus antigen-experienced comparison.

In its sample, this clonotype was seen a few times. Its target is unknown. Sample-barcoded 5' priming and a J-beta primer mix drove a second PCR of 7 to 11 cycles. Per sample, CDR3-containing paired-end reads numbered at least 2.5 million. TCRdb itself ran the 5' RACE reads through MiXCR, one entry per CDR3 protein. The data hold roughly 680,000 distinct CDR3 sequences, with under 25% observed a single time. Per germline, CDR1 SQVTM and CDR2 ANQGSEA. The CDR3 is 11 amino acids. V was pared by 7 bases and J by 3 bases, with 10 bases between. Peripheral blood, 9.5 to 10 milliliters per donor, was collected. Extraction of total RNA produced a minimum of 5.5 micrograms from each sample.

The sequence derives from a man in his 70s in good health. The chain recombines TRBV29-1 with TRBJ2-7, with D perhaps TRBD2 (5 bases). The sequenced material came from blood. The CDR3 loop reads CSGSRDYEQYF. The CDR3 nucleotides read TGCAGCGGAAGCCGGGACTACGAGCAGTACTTC.